This T cell receptor beta chain is from a study of human T cells and chemical hapten exposure. Overall study context: Enrolled patients were predominantly female and had alopecia areata, totalis or universalis. Study conclusions and caveats: Controls had significantly fewer large CDR3 similarity clusters than were formed by expanded TCRs.

The time point is: patch test 1, 2 weeks after DPC sensitization. Treatment specified: therapeutic diphenylcyclopropenone sensitization with weekly scalp DPC. This clonotype has ten or more counts. Antigen unknown. From the RACE reads, TCRdb called clonotypes with MiXCR, one entry per CDR3 protein. The sample shows some 49,000 distinct CDR3 sequences, roughly 9.5% of them seen only once. The sample consisted of whole blood, taken in connection with sensitization to the hapten diphenylcyclopropenone (DPC). The clonotype comes from a woman aged 45-59 years with alopecia areata. Some clones in this sample may be carry-over from other donors' samples.

The CDR3 DNA sequence: TGTGCCAGCAGCTTAGGGAGCGATGAAAAACTGTTTTTT. Translating gives CASSLGSDEKLFF. J is TRBJ1-4 and V is TRBV11-2; D remains unclear. This CDR3 spans 13 amino acids. Germline V gene lookup returns CDR1 SGHAT and CDR2 FQNNGV. V lost 1 base to trimming and J lost 6 bases, with 6 bases between them.